These T cell receptor beta chains were read from a single sample in a study of T cell repertoires in cytomegalovirus infection. MiXCR was run by TCRdb on the reads, yielding one entry per CDR3 protein. The table records 200,000 to 250,000 distinct CDR3 sequences, 9% to 15% of them present only once. The specimen sequenced was PBMCs. Receptors originate from a human donor in good health (CMV status not recorded). Some clones in this sample may be carry-over from other donors' samples. The CDR3 runs from the conserved cysteine through the conserved F or W. Each record gives: J gene, clone size, D gene, V gene, CDR3 protein, CDR3 DNA. A D gene is named only where the DNA matches it firmly. The listing skips clone size in some rows; elsewhere it reads once, few, many or a size class.

TRBJ2-5	once	.	TRBV5-3	CASSLSVWETQYF	TGTGCCAGCAGCTTGTCGGTATGGGAGACCCAGTACTTC
TRBJ2-3	few	TRBD2	TRBV27	CASSYGLAGGLGDTQYF	TGTGCCAGCAGCTACGGACTAGCGGGGGGGCTAGGAGATACGCAGTATTTT
TRBJ1-5	many	.	TRBV7-2	CASSLTGWNQPQHF	TGTGCCAGCAGCTTGACAGGCTGGAATCAGCCCCAGCATTTT
TRBJ2-4	.	.	TRBV7-2	CASSLRGIVEGVNIQYF	TGTGCCAGCAGCTTAAGGGGAATCGTTGAGGGAGTGAACATTCAGTACTTC
TRBJ2-6	few	TRBD2	TRBV6-1	CVTSGRSSGANVLTF	TGTGTCACTAGCGGGCGATCCTCTGGGGCCAACGTCCTGACTTTC
TRBJ1-6	.	.	TRBV9	CASSVGLGQPSPLHF	TGTGCCAGCAGCGTAGGGCTGGGACAACCTTCACCCCTCCACTTT
TRBJ2-1	few	TRBD1	TRBV14	CASSKRTGQGANEQFF	TGTGCCAGCAGCAAGAGGACGGGACAGGGGGCAAATGAGCAGTTCTTC
TRBJ2-5	many	TRBD2	TRBV19	CASTTTSSRETQYF	TGTGCCAGTACCACGACTAGCTCCAGAGAGACCCAGTACTTC
TRBJ1-2	.	TRBD1	TRBV5-4	CASSSDGTGGGYTF	TGTGCCAGCAGCTCCGACGGGACAGGCGGAGGCTACACCTTC
TRBJ2-6	.	TRBD1	TRBV5-4	CASSLGTGTGANVLTF	TGTGCCAGCAGCTTGGGGACAGGGACTGGGGCCAACGTCCTGACTTTC
TRBJ2-1	many	.	TRBV7-2	CASSPRSTYNEQFF	TGTGCCAGCAGCCCCCGTTCTACCTACAATGAGCAGTTCTTC
TRBJ1-2	many	.	TRBV28	CASSSIPHGYTF	TGTGCCAGCAGTTCAATACCACATGGCTACACCTTC
TRBJ1-1	few	TRBD1	TRBV10-3	CAISAGQGANTEAFF	TGTGCCATCAGTGCAGGACAGGGCGCGAACACTGAAGCTTTCTTT
TRBJ2-1	.	TRBD1	TRBV28	CASSLSPDRVPFF	TGTGCCAGCAGTTTATCCCCGGACAGGGTTCCGTTCTTC
TRBJ2-2	many	.	TRBV7-2	CASSPRRGLFDETGELFF	TGTGCCAGCAGCCCTCGTCGAGGACTATTCGACGAAACCGGGGAGCTGTTTTTT
TRBJ1-4	many	.	TRBV6-5	CASNVGNPRKLFF	TGTGCCAGCAACGTCGGGAACCCGAGAAAACTGTTTTTT
TRBJ1-3	few	TRBD1	TRBV25-1	CASRDRSSGNTIYF	TGTGCCAGCAGGGACAGGAGCTCTGGAAACACCATATATTTT
TRBJ2-3	few	TRBD1	TRBV20-1	CSAGKTGAPDTQYF	TGCAGTGCCGGGAAGACAGGGGCGCCCGATACGCAGTATTTT
TRBJ1-1	.	TRBD1	TRBV18	CASSLGRQGGTEAFF	TGTGCCAGCTCACTAGGACGACAGGGCGGGACTGAAGCTTTCTTT
TRBJ2-1	many	TRBD2	TRBV14	CASSQGLAGVRNEQFF	TGTGCCAGCAGCCAAGGACTAGCGGGAGTGAGGAATGAGCAGTTCTTC
TRBJ2-3	many	.	TRBV7-3	CASSTEGGGADTQYF	TGTGCCAGCAGCACAGAGGGAGGGGGCGCGGATACGCAGTATTTT
TRBJ2-7	many	.	TRBV7-2	CASSPQSGEVYEQYF	TGTGCCAGCAGCCCCCAGTCCGGTGAGGTATACGAGCAGTACTTC
TRBJ2-5	many	.	TRBV7-2	CASSLAGVETQYF	TGTGCCAGCAGCTTAGCTGGGGTAGAGACCCAGTACTTC
TRBJ2-1	.	.	TRBV20-1	CSVLQGLGEQFF	TGCAGTGTTTTACAGGGTCTAGGTGAGCAGTTCTTC
TRBJ1-1	many	.	TRBV18	CASSSTENEAFF	TGTGCCAGCTCATCGACAGAGAATGAAGCTTTCTTT
TRBJ2-7	many	.	TRBV3-1	CASSQQETYEQYF	TGTGCCAGCAGCCAGCAGGAGACCTACGAGCAGTACTTC
TRBJ2-6	many	.	TRBV12-3/TRBV12-4	CASSPSRGQLSGANVLTF	TGTGCCAGCAGCCCGAGCCGGGGGCAACTCTCTGGGGCCAACGTCCTGACTTTC
TRBJ2-7	many	TRBD2	TRBV20-1	CSAMPGGRSEQYF	TGCAGTGCTATGCCGGGGGGGCGTAGTGAGCAGTACTTC
TRBJ2-7	many	.	TRBV7-2	CASSLAGGAGEQYF	TGTGCCAGCAGCTTAGCTGGAGGGGCAGGGGAGCAGTACTTC